What follows is one T cell receptor beta chain and its context. CDR3 length: 13 amino acids. With 2 bases removed from V and 1 base from J, the gap between germline ends came to 4 bases. Repertoires were generated with immunoSEQ multiplex PCR, while TCRdb's copy carries only in-frame clones and drops some. This table holds 350,000 to 550,000 clones, 85% to 90% found once. The record originates from a study of blood T cell repertoires in COVID-19. Study as a whole: Specimens from acute and convalescent COVID-19 originated in the United States, Italy and Spain. T cells, B-cell-depleted T cells, or PBMCs supplied cDNA or gDNA.

This receptor was obtained from a woman aged 25 to 39 with acute or convalescent COVID-19. The chain carries TRBV12-3 or TRBV12-4 and TRBJ2-3; D gene unclear. The specimen sequenced was peripheral blood. DNA for the CDR3: TGTGCCAGCAGTTTAACTGGCACAGATACGCAGTATTTT. Translating it yields CASSLTGTDTQYF.